This entry lists 8 T cell receptor beta chains sequenced from one sample in a study of cytomegalovirus exposure and HLA in healthy donors. Sequencing used immunoSEQ multiplex PCR; TCRdb keeps in-frame clones, though not all of them. The repertoire consists of some 230,000 clones, with 80% to 95% occurring once and the leading ten covering roughly 1%. Material: PBMCs. These receptors were taken from a woman younger than 35 in good health and CMV-seronegative.

The chain combines TRBV7-3 with TRBJ2-3; D perhaps matches TRBD1 (6 bases). CDR3 length: 15 residues. V was trimmed by 5 bases and J by 2 bases, leaving 14 bases between them. Germline CDR1 and CDR2: SGHTA and FQGTGA. The CDR3 loop reads CASSPWQGSTDTQYF. The CDR3 coding sequence is TGTGCCAGCAGCCCTTGGCAGGGGTCCACAGATACGCAGTATTTT. Combining the CDR3 with reference TRBV7-3 and TRBJ2-3 gives the whole variable domain GAGVSQTPSNKVTEKGKYVELRCDPISGHTALYWYRQSLGQGPEFLIYFQGTGAADDSGLPNDRFFAVRPEGSVSTLKIQRTERGDSAVYLCASSPWQGSTDTQYFGPGTRLTVL.

This sequence joins TRBV7-8 and TRBJ1-2; D is perhaps TRBD1 (5 bases). This CDR3 has 14 residues. In germline, CDR1 is SGHVS, CDR2 FQNEAQ. The V end was cut by 5 bases, the J end by 3 bases, with 13 bases between. CDR3 sequence: CASSQDQGDYGYTF. The CDR3, as DNA: TGTGCCAGCAGCCAGGACCAGGGCGACTATGGCTACACCTTC.

This clone came up many times. The rearrangement uses TRBV7-9 and TRBJ1-2; 10 nucleotides line up with TRBD1. The V gene end was trimmed by 5 bases and the J gene end by 7 bases; junction bases not matched to a gene: 7. The CDR3 length is 14 residues. Germline V gene lookup returns CDR1 SEHNR and CDR2 FQNEAQ (reference sequence). The CDR3 sequence is CASSPPGTGAGYTF. The CDR3 DNA follows: TGTGCCAGCAGCCCCCCTGGGACAGGGGCTGGCTACACCTTC.

The chain employs TRBV5-1 and TRBJ1-5, with D maybe TRBD1 (5 bases). The CDR3 has 13 amino acids. The germline gives CDR1 SGHRS, CDR2 YFSETQ. Deletions cut 0 bases from V and 9 bases from J, with 10 bases between. The CDR3 region is CASSLAGYPPQHF. In DNA form, the CDR3 reads TGCGCCAGCAGCTTGGCAGGGTACCCGCCCCAGCATTTT.

The chain recombines TRBV11-2 with TRBJ1-1; TRBD1 is a possible D gene (5 bases). Germline V gives CDR1 SGHAT, CDR2 FQNNGV. Trimming pared 5 bases from V and 5 bases from J, leaving 18 bases between. This CDR3 is built from 15 residues. The CDR3 sequence is CASSAAARGWTEAFF. The CDR3 nucleotides are TGTGCCAGCAGCGCGGCGGCAAGGGGCTGGACTGAAGCTTTCTTT.

The CDR3 coding sequence is TGTGCCAGCAATCCGGGACAGGGGGCTGGTGAGCAGTTCTTC. It specifies CASNPGQGAGEQFF. This chain uses TRBV6-5 with TRBJ2-1, with 12 positions matching TRBD1. The CDR3 loop spans 14 amino acids. Trimming at V came to 7 bases and at J to 9 bases, leaving 7 bases not matched to a gene. Germline-derived CDR1 and CDR2 are MNHEY and SVGAGI.

The chain uses TRBV5-4 and TRBJ1-6; D is ambiguous. The CDR3 is 15 amino acids. Deletions cut 0 bases from V and 5 bases from J, with 9 bases between. The germline V gene encodes CDR1 SGHNT and CDR2 YYREEE (reference sequence). CDR3 DNA: TGTGCCAGCAGCTTGGCCGTATACAATAATTCACCCCTCCACTTT. This gives the protein CASSLAVYNNSPLHF.

In its sample, this clone was seen once. This sequence joins TRBV14 and TRBJ2-1; D uncertain. Per germline, CDR1 SGHDN and CDR2 FVKESK. The CDR3 runs to 12 residues. V gave up 1 base and J gave up 8 bases, with 6 bases separating them. The CDR3 DNA reads as TGTGCCAGCAGCCAAGCCCCGGATGAGCAGTTCTTC. The encoded protein is CASSQAPDEQFF.